One sample yielded the 21 T cell receptor beta chains listed below, sequenced in a study of blood T cell repertoires in COVID-19. This table comes from immunoSEQ multiplex PCR, and its TCRdb copy is limited to in-frame clones, with some not included. The top ten hold approximately 12% of the sample, which has 180,000 or so clones, over 80% seen once. Sample: PBMCs or T cells enriched from blood (not recorded which). All receptors come from a woman in her fifties or sixties who had recovered from COVID-19.

This clone appeared a single time. The chain recombines TRBV10-3 with TRBJ1-1, with a possible D match to TRBD1 (5 bases). The ends were cut back, 6 bases at V and 0 bases at J, with 14 bases in the middle. CDR3 length: 15 residues. Germline loops: CDR1 ENHRY, CDR2 SYGVKD. The CDR3 loop is CAISAGGEVNTEAFF. CDR3 sequence (DNA): TGTGCCATCAGCGCGGGGGGGGAGGTGAACACTGAAGCTTTCTTT.

This chain connects TRBV6-5 to TRBJ2-7, with TRBD1 matching over 7 bases. CDR1 MNHEY and CDR2 SVGAGI come from the germline V gene. Trimming at V came to 7 bases and at J to 2 bases, leaving 8 bases not matched to a gene. The CDR3 contains 14 residues. The CDR3 sequence is CASTQRQGTYEQYF. In DNA form, the CDR3 reads TGTGCCAGCACCCAGAGACAGGGCACCTACGAGCAGTACTTC.

The gene calls are TRBV2 and TRBJ1-2; D is undetermined. Per the germline V gene, CDR1 is SNHLY and CDR2 is FYNNEI. This CDR3 contains 13 residues. V shed 8 bases and J shed 5 bases, with 15 bases lying between them. The CDR3 reads CASCLAEGYGYTF. Here the CDR3 DNA reads TGTGCCAGCTGCTTGGCGGAGGGTTATGGCTACACCTTC.

This chain uses TRBV30 with TRBJ1-6; D unclear. V was cut by 4 bases and J by 4 bases, with 8 bases left in between. The CDR3 length is 13 residues. The germline CDR1 and CDR2 sequences are GTSNPN and SVGIG (reference sequence). This CDR3 is CAWTAQYNSPLHF. The CDR3 coding sequence is TGTGCCTGGACAGCACAGTATAATTCACCCCTCCACTTT.

Remarks on this clone: At one end, the junction sequence differs from germline, possibly due to a read error. The V and J genes are TRBV18 and TRBJ2-1, with D perhaps TRBD2 (6 bases). The CDR3 spans 13 residues. CDR1 KGHSH and CDR2 LQKENI come from the germline V gene. For the CDR3, the DNA is TGTGCCAGCTCACCAGCGGACTACCACAGGCAGCTCTTC. Translating gives CASSPADYHRQLF.

This sequence joins TRBV6-5 and TRBJ2-1; D is uncertain. The V gene lost 7 bases and the J gene lost 0 bases, with 10 bases spanning the gap. CDR1 and CDR2 (germline): MNHEY, SVGAGI. The CDR3 runs to 14 residues. The CDR3 DNA follows: TGTGCCAGCAACCAGGTCAGCTCCTACAATGAGCAGTTCTTC. Translating it yields CASNQVSSYNEQFF.

The chain uses TRBV12-5 and TRBJ2-2, with D possibly TRBD2 on 5 matching bases. Germline CDR1 and CDR2: LGHNT and FRNRAP. The CDR3 is made up of 14 amino acids. Trimming left V 1 base short and J 4 bases short, with 7 bases between. The CDR3 reads CASGLAAGTGELFF. The CDR3 bases are TGTGCTAGTGGTTTGGCGGCGGGCACCGGGGAGCTGTTTTTT. The variable domain in full, completed from reference TRBV12-5 and TRBJ2-2, reads DARVTQTPRHKVTEMGQEVTMRCQPILGHNTVFWYRQTMMQGLELLAYFRNRAPLDDSGMPKDRFSAEMPDATLATLKIQPSEPRDSAVYFCASGLAAGTGELFFGEGSRLTVL.

This rearrangement joins TRBV10-3 to TRBJ1-1; D uncertain. The germline V and J ends were trimmed by 1 base and 6 bases, with 9 bases remaining between them. The CDR3 contains 13 residues. Germline-derived CDR1 and CDR2 are ENHRY and SYGVKD. The CDR3 spells CAISEFGVSEAFF. Written as DNA, the CDR3 is TGTGCCATCAGTGAGTTCGGGGTTTCTGAAGCTTTCTTT.

V usage is TRBV9 and J usage is TRBJ2-1; 8 nucleotides agree with TRBD2. The J segment lost 7 bases and the V segment lost 0 bases, leaving 6 bases of the junction unmatched. The CDR3 loop spans 15 amino acids. Germline CDR1 reads SGDLS; CDR2 reads YYNGEE. CDR3 coding DNA: TGTGCCAGCAGCGTAGAAGCGGGGGAGGGAAATGAGCAGTTCTTC. This sequence encodes CASSVEAGEGNEQFF.

A single count supports this clone. This rearrangement joins TRBV19 to TRBJ1-5, with a weak D call TRBD1 (6 bases). Germline CDR1 reads LNHDA; CDR2 reads SQIVND (reference sequence). The CDR3 runs to 13 residues. V lost 3 bases, J lost 5 bases, and 8 bases lay in between. The DNA of the CDR3 is TGTGCCAGTAGTATCACAGGGTATCAGCCCCAGCATTTT. It specifies CASSITGYQPQHF. The whole variable domain, filled in from reference TRBV19 and TRBJ1-5, reads DGGITQSPKYLFRKEGQNVTLSCEQNLNHDAMYWYRQDPGQGLRLIYYSQIVNDFQKGDIAEGYSVSREKKESFPLTVTSAQKNPTAFYLCASSITGYQPQHFGDGTRLSIL.

V is TRBV19 and J is TRBJ1-5, with D uncertain. The germline CDR1 and CDR2 sequences are LNHDA and SQIVND (reference sequence). V lost 2 bases and J lost 0, with 11 bases in between. The CDR3 loop spans 16 amino acids. CDR3 bases: TGTGCCAGTAGTATACTCTCCGTCTTTAGCAATCAGCCCCAGCATTTT. Its protein product is CASSILSVFSNQPQHF.

CDR3 nucleotides: TGTGCCAGCAGCCACGATTCGGTCGGGGGGCCCTCCTACGAGCAGTACTTC. Its translation: CASSHDSVGGPSYEQYF. The chain carries TRBV3-1 (or the pseudogene TRBV3-2) and TRBJ2-7; the D gene is possibly TRBD2 (7 bases). With 3 bases removed from V and 0 bases from J, the gap between germline ends came to 18 bases. Looked up from germline, CDR1 is LGHDT and CDR2 is YNNKEL (reference sequence). The CDR3 length is 17 residues.

V is TRBV25-1 and J is TRBJ2-3; tentative D call: TRBD2 (6 bases). Trimming pared 1 base from V and 6 bases from J, leaving 14 bases between. The length of the CDR3 is 15 residues. Germline V gives CDR1 MGHDK, CDR2 SYGVNS. Here the CDR3 reads CASSEWVAVRDTQYF. CDR3 in DNA: TGTGCCAGCAGTGAATGGGTAGCGGTGAGGGATACGCAGTATTTT.

The chain combines TRBV3-1 (or the pseudogene TRBV3-2) with TRBJ1-5; 10 bases line up with TRBD1. CDR3 length equals 15 residues. Germline values: CDR1 LGHDT, CDR2 YNNKEL (reference sequence). Trimming cost V 4 bases and J 4 bases; bases outside gene matches: 4. This CDR3 reads CASSLGTGDNQPQHF. CDR3 coding DNA: TGTGCCAGCAGCCTCGGGACAGGGGATAATCAGCCCCAGCATTTT.

The J gene is TRBJ1-2, the V gene TRBV6-5; 7 bases match TRBD1. The V gene's germline CDR1 is MNHEY and CDR2 SVGAGI. There are 13 residues in the CDR3. V shed 4 bases, J shed 6 bases, and the junction held 5 bases outside the gene matches. The CDR3 reads CASSWTGMDGYTF. CDR3 in DNA: TGTGCCAGCAGTTGGACAGGAATGGATGGCTACACCTTC.

The chain couples TRBV5-1 to TRBJ1-1; D call uncertain. The V and J ends lost 0 bases and 5 bases respectively, with 8 bases between them. The CDR3 sequence is 13 residues long. CDR1 and CDR2 (germline): SGHRS, YFSETQ. In DNA, the CDR3 is TGCGCCAGCAGCTTGGGTACGGGGACTGAAGCTTTCTTT. Its translation is CASSLGTGTEAFF.

The chain combines TRBV10-3 with TRBJ2-1; TRBD2 aligns across 16 bases. The CDR3 covers 18 residues. Looked up from germline, CDR1 is ENHRY and CDR2 is SYGVKD. J gave up 3 bases and V 8 bases, and 10 bases lay outside the gene matches. CDR3 sequence (DNA): TGTGCCATCGCGGCCGGGACTAGCGGGGGGGAAGGCTACAATGAGCAGTTCTTC. This translates into CAIAAGTSGGEGYNEQFF.

In its sample, this clone was seen once. V gene TRBV29-1 combines with J gene TRBJ2-2; 12 bases are a match to TRBD2. With V trimmed by 5 bases and J by 7 bases, 2 bases remained unmatched. This CDR3 is built from 13 residues. CDR1 and CDR2 from the germline V gene are SQVTM and ANQGSEA. Written as DNA, the CDR3 is TGCAGCGTTCTAGCGGGAGGGGGCGGGGAGCTGTTTTTT. Its translation is CSVLAGGGGELFF.

The chain links TRBV28 to TRBJ2-1; 9 bases are shared with TRBD1. Germline V gives CDR1 MDHEN, CDR2 SYDVKM. The CDR3 consists of 15 residues. V shed 5 bases and J 8 bases; nucleotides not matched to a gene: 10. This CDR3 is CASSAPGQGGYEQFF. DNA for the CDR3: TGTGCCAGCAGTGCACCGGGACAGGGAGGCTATGAGCAGTTCTTC.

The chain recombines TRBV2 with TRBJ1-1, with no clear D. Germline V lookup: CDR1 SNHLY, CDR2 FYNNEI. The germline V and J ends were trimmed by 5 bases and 0 bases, with 7 bases remaining between them. The CDR3 sequence is 13 residues long. This CDR3 reads CASSLGMNTEAFF. The CDR3 coding sequence is TGTGCCAGCAGTCTCGGTATGAACACTGAAGCTTTCTTT.

The chain recombines TRBV7-7 with TRBJ2-2; D not certain. CDR3 size: 15 residues. The V end lost 8 bases, the J end lost 0 bases, and 13 bases lay between the germline ends. CDR1 is SSHAT, CDR2 FNYEAQ, per germline (reference sequence). The CDR3 DNA reads as TGTGCCAGCTCAGTCGGAGCGCCGAACACCGGGGAGCTGTTTTTT. It translates to CASSVGAPNTGELFF.